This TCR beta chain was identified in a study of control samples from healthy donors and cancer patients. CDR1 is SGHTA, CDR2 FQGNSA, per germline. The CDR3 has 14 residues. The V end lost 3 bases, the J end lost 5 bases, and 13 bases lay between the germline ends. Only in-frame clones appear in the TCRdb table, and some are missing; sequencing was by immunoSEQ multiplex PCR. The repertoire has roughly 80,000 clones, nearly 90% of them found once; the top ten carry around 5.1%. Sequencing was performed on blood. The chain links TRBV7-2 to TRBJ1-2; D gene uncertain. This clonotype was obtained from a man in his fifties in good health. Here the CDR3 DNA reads TGTGCCAGCAGCTTGCGGGTCCTAGTATATGGCTACACCTTC. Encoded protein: CASSLRVLVYGYTF.